What follows are 9 T cell receptor beta chains derived from one specimen sequenced in a study of regulatory T cells in long-lasting Graves disease. To make TCR beta libraries, researchers used iRepertoire HTBI primers and Arm-PCR of CDR3 regions. TCRdb itself ran the multiplex PCR reads through MiXCR, one entry per CDR3 protein. The sample holds roughly 500,000 distinct CDR3 sequences, around 12% seen once. Time point here: newly diagnosed GD, antithyroid drugs for less than 3 months. PBMC-derived RNA was used for the TCR library. These data also formed part of another study, on T cells in Graves' hyperthyroidism and ophthalmopathy.

Sequencing used peripheral blood mononuclear cells (PBMCs), obtained at new diagnosis, from a patient treated with antithyroid drugs. The source is a woman in her twenties or thirties with Graves disease.

This clonotype turned up a few times. The chain links TRBV7-2 to TRBJ2-3; D may be TRBD1 or TRBD2 (5 bases each). V gave up 4 bases and J gave up 10 bases, with 21 bases separating them. This CDR3 region has 15 residues. The V gene's germline CDR1 is SGHTA and CDR2 FQGNSA. CDR3 sequence reads: CASSWTAGAGGAQYF. The CDR3 DNA sequence: TGTGCCAGCAGCTGGACCGCCGGGGCCGGAGGTGCGCAGTATTTT.

This clonotype was recorded at least ten times. The chain combines TRBV5-5 with TRBJ2-2; D ambiguous. The CDR3 loop spans 14 amino acids. V lost 4 bases to trimming and J lost 1 base, with 8 bases between them. CDR1 and CDR2 from the germline V gene are SGHKS and YYEKEE (reference sequence). The CDR3 is CASSQNLNTGELFF. In DNA, the CDR3 is TGTGCCAGCAGCCAAAACTTGAACACCGGGGAGCTGTTTTTT.

There are many counts of this clonotype. This sequence joins TRBV28 and TRBJ2-5; D may be TRBD1 (5 bases). CDR1 MDHEN and CDR2 SYDVKM come from the germline V gene. The V end lost 3 bases, the J end lost 5 bases, and 13 bases lay between the germline ends. The CDR3 contains 14 residues. The chain's CDR3 is CASSLRQTVETQYF. In nucleotides, the CDR3 is TGTGCCAGCAGTTTGAGACAGACCGTGGAGACCCAGTACTTC.

This clonotype was seen a few times. The chain is built from TRBV7-9 and TRBJ2-7, with D possibly TRBD1 on 5 matching bases. The V and J ends lost 5 bases and 5 bases respectively, with 13 bases between them. The CDR3 is made up of 13 amino acids. CDR1 is SEHNR and CDR2 is FQNEAQ in the germline V gene (reference sequence). The chain's CDR3 is CASSPPQGDEQYF. The CDR3 DNA reads TGTGCCAGCAGCCCTCCGCAGGGCGACGAGCAGTACTTC.

This clonotype was detected only a few times. The gene calls are TRBV20-1 and TRBJ2-1; D is possibly TRBD2 (5 bases). Between the trimmed V and J ends, which lost 6 bases and 2 bases, there was a span of 14 bases. The CDR3 consists of 14 residues. Germline assignment: CDR1 DFQATT and CDR2 SNEGSKA (reference sequence). The CDR3 protein is CSAKRELTYNEQFF. CDR3 coding DNA: TGCAGTGCCAAAAGGGAGCTTACCTACAATGAGCAGTTCTTC.

This clonotype was seen repeatedly, ten times or more. This chain joins TRBV24-1 and TRBJ2-5, with a possible D match to TRBD2 (6 bases). CDR3 length: 13 amino acids. V was clipped by 9 bases and J by 1 base, with 11 bases between them. Germline assignment: CDR1 KGHDR and CDR2 SFDVKD. CDR3: CATGGTFQETQYF. The CDR3 DNA is TGTGCCACCGGGGGGACTTTCCAAGAGACCCAGTACTTC.

Comments on this clonotype: Germline and junction disagree at one end, which may indicate a read error. The chain combines TRBV3-1 with TRBJ2-3, with D perhaps matching TRBD1 or TRBD2 (5 bases each). Per the germline V gene, CDR1 is LGHDT and CDR2 is YNNKEL (reference sequence). The CDR3 contains 20 residues. CDR3 bases: TGTGCCGGCAGCCCTCACATTAAGAGGGGTCGCGCGGTGGGGACAGATACGCAGTATTTT. Translating gives CAGSPHIKRGRAVGTDTQYF.

This clonotype showed up many times. The rearrangement links TRBV30 to TRBJ1-5; no reliable D call. The germline V gene has CDR1 GTSNPN and CDR2 SVGIG (reference sequence). CDR3 size: 12 residues. V lost 1 base and J lost 3, with 4 bases in between. CDR3 sequence reads: CAWSANNQPQHF. The CDR3 DNA reads as TGTGCCTGGAGTGCTAACAATCAGCCCCAGCATTTT.

Remarks on this clonotype: The junction differs from germline at one of its ends, possibly a read error. The V call is TRBV7-2, the J call TRBJ2-1, with 11 bases lining up with TRBD2. CDR3 length: 15 amino acids. Germline CDR1 is SGHTA and CDR2 is FQGNSA. The CDR3, as DNA: TGTGCCAGCAGTAGGACTAGCGGGTCTTACAATGAGCAGCTCTTC. Amino acids: CASSRTSGSYNEQLF.